This paragraph covers one TCR beta chain sequence. Its antigen remains unknown. These data belong to a study of T cell repertoires in cytomegalovirus infection. The germline V gene has CDR1 LNHNV and CDR2 YYDKDF (reference sequence). There are 16 residues in the CDR3. J was trimmed by 6 bases and V by 0 bases; bases with no gene match: 6. MiXCR was run by TCRdb on the reads, yielding one entry per CDR3 protein. The sample has around 340,000 distinct CDR3 sequences; roughly 28% are singletons. Sequenced material: cultured PBMCs, taken from culture after CMV antigen stimulation. This sequence originates from a human donor in good health (CMV status not recorded). Some clones in this sample may be carry-over from other donors' samples. The J gene is TRBJ2-1, the V gene TRBV15; 9 nucleotides align to TRBD2. CDR3 bases: TGTGCCACCAGCAGAGATCGAATAGCGGGAGTCAATGAGCAGTTCTTC. Encoded protein: CATSRDRIAGVNEQFF.